These 27 T cell receptor beta chains were all obtained from the same sample, sequenced in a study of blood T cell repertoires in COVID-19. Produced via immunoSEQ multiplex PCR; TCRdb's table is partial and in-frame only. The data contain about 68,000 clones, around four fifths of them singletons. The specimen sequenced was peripheral blood. The source is a woman between 45 and 60 years old with acute or convalescent COVID-19.

This chain uses TRBV6-5 with TRBJ1-2, with TRBD1 matching 9 bases. Germline V gene lookup returns CDR1 MNHEY and CDR2 SVGAGI. The V segment lost 0 bases and the J segment 4 bases; nucleotides outside the gene matches: 3. The CDR3 length is 15 residues. The CDR3 sequence is CASSYSGQGSYGYTF. The CDR3 DNA sequence: TGTGCCAGCAGTTACTCCGGACAGGGGAGCTATGGCTACACCTTC.

J is TRBJ1-6 and V is TRBV28; TRBD1 matches at 10 bases. The CDR3 covers 16 residues. The V gene's germline CDR1 is MDHEN and CDR2 SYDVKM. J gave up 9 bases and V 2 bases, and 7 bases lay outside the gene matches. CDR3 sequence: CASSLGDRGFVSPLHF. The CDR3 nucleotides read TGTGCCAGCAGTTTAGGGGACAGGGGTTTCGTTTCACCCCTCCACTTT.

The chain has TRBV6-5 and TRBJ2-7; 7 nucleotides match TRBD1. V lost 8 bases and J lost 3; bases outside the gene matches: 7. This CDR3 has 13 residues. Germline assignment: CDR1 MNHEY and CDR2 SVGAGI. The CDR3 sequence is CASLRDRNYEQYF. CDR3 coding DNA: TGTGCCAGCCTCCGGGACAGAAACTACGAGCAGTACTTC.

This chain links TRBV5-1 with TRBJ1-3; 11 bases map to TRBD1. J lost 6 bases, V lost 4 bases, and 6 bases had no gene match. CDR3 size: 15 residues. Germline CDR1 and CDR2: SGHRS and YFSETQ. DNA for the CDR3: TGCGCCAGCAGCGAAGGACAGGGGGCGCAAAACACCATATATTTT. As protein: CASSEGQGAQNTIYF.

The V and J genes are TRBV18 and TRBJ1-3; the D is unclear. V dropped 1 base and J dropped 1 base, with 8 bases sitting between them. This CDR3 region has 15 residues. CDR1 is KGHSH, CDR2 LQKENI, per germline. The CDR3 DNA reads TGTGCCAGCTCACCACTGGGCGAATCTGGAAACACCATATATTTT. Translated: CASSPLGESGNTIYF.

The chain is built from TRBV4-3 and TRBJ1-4, with a tentative D call TRBD1 (5 bases). The CDR3 contains 16 residues. The germline V and J ends were trimmed by 1 base and 4 bases, with 13 bases remaining between them. Germline CDR1 reads LGHNA; CDR2 reads YSLEER. The CDR3 DNA sequence: TGCGCCAGCAGCCAAGCTCCAGGGCTCGTTAATGAAAAACTGTTTTTT. This sequence encodes CASSQAPGLVNEKLFF.

V and J are TRBV11-2 and TRBJ2-7; the D gene is possibly TRBD2 (6 bases). Germline V gene sequence: CDR1 SGHAT, CDR2 FQNNGV. This CDR3 is 16 amino acids long. V gave up 0 bases and J gave up 1 base, with 13 bases separating them. The CDR3 DNA follows: TGTGCCAGCAGCTTAGATAGCGGCCGGAGATCCTACGAGCAGTACTTC. It yields the protein CASSLDSGRRSYEQYF.

The genes are TRBV20-1 and TRBJ1-2, with no clear D. Germline V gives CDR1 DFQATT, CDR2 SNEGSKA (reference sequence). Trimming took 0 bases from V and 7 from J, leaving 6 bases between them. This CDR3 comprises 11 residues. In nucleotides, the CDR3 is TGCAGTGCTAGAGATAACGGTGGCTACACCTTC. It yields the protein CSARDNGGYTF.

V is TRBV5-1 and J is TRBJ2-1; 11 bases align to TRBD1. Per germline, CDR1 SGHRS and CDR2 YFSETQ. The CDR3 runs to 14 residues. Unmatched junction bases numbered 5, after V lost 4 bases and J lost 8 bases. The DNA of the CDR3 is TGCGCCAGCAGCACATGGACAGGGGGCGATGAGCAGTTCTTC. It is translated as CASSTWTGGDEQFF.

V is TRBV27 and J is TRBJ2-1; 9 bases match TRBD2. From germline, CDR1 is MNHEY and CDR2 SMNVEV (reference sequence). The CDR3 runs 15 residues. Trimming at V came to 8 bases and at J to 8 bases, leaving 13 bases not matched to a gene. The CDR3 protein is CASAKPGTSLHEQFF. The DNA of the CDR3 is TGTGCCAGCGCCAAACCGGGGACTAGCTTGCATGAGCAGTTCTTC.

This chain joins TRBV19 and TRBJ1-1; 9 bases line up with TRBD1. The CDR3 has 18 amino acids. Germline CDR1 LNHDA, CDR2 SQIVND (reference sequence). Losses at the gene ends were 10 bases for V and 4 bases for J; bases not matched to a gene: 22. The CDR3 here is CATRTPRGQGHMSTEAFF. The CDR3 DNA follows: TGTGCCACCCGAACGCCCCGGGGACAGGGCCATATGAGCACTGAAGCTTTCTTT.

This CDR3 reads CASSRLAGILNEQFF. DNA for the CDR3: TGTGCCAGCAGTAGACTAGCGGGAATCCTCAATGAGCAGTTCTTC. V usage is TRBV2 and J usage is TRBJ2-1; TRBD2 aligns across 11 bases. This CDR3 is built from 15 residues. V shed 5 bases and J 6 bases; nucleotides not matched to a gene: 6. Germline V gene sequence: CDR1 SNHLY, CDR2 FYNNEI. Filled out from reference TRBV2 and TRBJ2-1, the complete variable domain reads EPEVTQTPSHQVTQMGQEVILRCVPISNHLYFYWYRQILGQKVEFLVSFYNNEISEKSEIFDDQFSVERPDGSNFTLKIRSTKLEDSAMYFCASSRLAGILNEQFFGPGTRLTVL.

This clone was seen more than once but under ten times. The gene calls are TRBV20-1 and TRBJ1-4; TRBD1 might be the D (5 bases). Trimming pared 6 bases from V and 7 bases from J, leaving 9 bases between. Germline CDR1 and CDR2: DFQATT and SNEGSKA (reference sequence). The CDR3 consists of 11 residues. The CDR3 loop is CSAPQGEKLFF. CDR3 nucleotide sequence: TGCAGTGCCCCTCAGGGTGAAAAACTGTTTTTT.

V is TRBV12-3 or TRBV12-4 and J is TRBJ2-7; D not certain. The V end lost 5 bases, the J end lost 0 bases, and 5 bases lay between the germline ends. The CDR3 is 12 residues long. The CDR3 DNA is TGTGCCAGCAGTGACAACTCCTACGAGCAGTACTTC. This sequence encodes CASSDNSYEQYF.

The chain is built from TRBV3-1 (or the pseudogene TRBV3-2) and TRBJ2-2; maybe TRBD2 (6 bases). CDR1 and CDR2 (germline): LGHDT, YNNKEL (reference sequence). With 4 bases removed from V and 10 bases from J, the gap between germline ends came to 10 bases. This CDR3 has 12 amino acids. CDR3 nucleotide sequence: TGTGCCAGCAGCCTGGAGGGTGAGGAGCTGTTTTTT. The encoded protein is CASSLEGEELFF.

This rearrangement joins TRBV10-3 to TRBJ2-1; 8 bases agree with TRBD2. CDR1 is ENHRY, CDR2 SYGVKD, per germline. Trimming removed 0 bases from V and 8 bases from J; junction bases left unmatched: 15. CDR3 length: 18 residues. CDR3 coding DNA: TGTGCCATCAGTGAGTCGGCGGGGGGAGGGACTAGGGAGGATGAGCAGTTCTTC. Its protein is CAISESAGGGTREDEQFF.

The chain couples TRBV21-1 to TRBJ2-7; the listed D gene, TRBD2, was not tested against the DNA. TRBV21-1 is a recognized pseudogene. This CDR3 spans 14 amino acids. CDR3 sequence reads: CASSTCGGPWEQYF. As DNA, the CDR3 is TGTGCCAGCAGCACATGCGGGGGCCCGTGGGAGCAGTACTTC.

The chain carries TRBV19 and TRBJ1-1; tentative D call: TRBD1 (5 bases). The CDR3 is 16 amino acids. CDR1 is LNHDA, CDR2 SQIVND, per germline (reference sequence). V lost 6 bases to trimming and J lost 1 base, with 18 bases between them. CDR3 nucleotide sequence: TGTGCCAGTAGAAAAAACCAGGGCGGGGAGAACACTGAAGCTTTCTTT. Protein product: CASRKNQGGENTEAFF.

V and J are TRBV5-8 and TRBJ2-5; tentatively, D is TRBD2 (6 bases). CDR3 length: 15 amino acids. Trimming removed 3 bases at V and 5 bases at J, with 17 bases between. The germline V gene encodes CDR1 SGHTS and CDR2 YDEGEE. The CDR3 here is CASSSEGWDLETQYF. DNA for the CDR3: TGTGCCAGCAGCTCGGAGGGGTGGGATCTGGAGACCCAGTACTTC.

The chain's CDR3 is CASSWGQIYTF. The CDR3 DNA follows: TGTGCCAGCAGTTGGGGACAAATCTACACCTTC. The chain joins TRBV12-3 or TRBV12-4 to TRBJ1-2, with TRBD1 as a possible D gene (6 bases). Trimming removed 4 bases from V and 10 bases from J, with 10 bases in between. CDR3 length: 11 residues.

The chain links TRBV7-6 to TRBJ1-3, with 9 bases lining up with TRBD1. CDR1 and CDR2 (germline): SGHVS, FNYEAQ. Trimming took 3 bases from V and 2 from J; bases not matched to a gene: 2. This CDR3 region has 15 residues. CDR3 region: CASSLGQGPGNTIYF. The DNA for the CDR3 is TGTGCCAGCAGCTTGGGACAGGGTCCTGGAAACACCATATATTTT.

The V and J genes are TRBV7-3 and TRBJ2-1; 13 positions agree with TRBD2. V trimming: 4 bases; J trimming: 3 bases; junction bases outside the gene matches: 3. This CDR3 is 16 amino acids long. In germline, CDR1 is SGHTA, CDR2 FQGTGA. The CDR3 nucleotides are TGTGCCAGCAGCTCACTAGCGGGAGGGGGCTACAATGAGCAGTTCTTC. Translation gives CASSSLAGGGYNEQFF.

The chain couples TRBV29-1 to TRBJ1-4; D is unclear. Germline CDR1 and CDR2: SQVTM and ANQGSEA. This CDR3 region has 13 residues. V shed 3 bases and J shed 3 bases, with 8 bases lying between them. CDR3 amino acids: CSVEVAANEKLFF. The CDR3 bases are TGCAGCGTTGAGGTAGCGGCTAATGAAAAACTGTTTTTT.

This clone was detected only a few times. J is TRBJ2-7 and V is TRBV10-2, with 9 positions matching TRBD2. Germline CDR1 WSHSY, CDR2 SAAADI. This CDR3 comprises 16 residues. Unmatched junction bases numbered 7, after V lost 0 bases and J lost 4 bases. As DNA, the CDR3 is TGCGCCAGCAGTGAGTCGATGCGGGGGGGCTTGTACGAGCAGTACTTC. Translated, it gives CASSESMRGGLYEQYF.

V is TRBV4-3 and J is TRBJ1-4, with D tentatively TRBD1 (5 bases). V was cut by 0 bases and J by 4 bases, with 15 bases left in between. CDR1 and CDR2 from the germline V gene are LGHNA and YSLEER. The CDR3 runs to 17 residues. The CDR3 is CASSQEWAGIVNEKLFF. The CDR3 coding sequence is TGCGCCAGCAGCCAAGAATGGGCAGGGATCGTTAATGAAAAACTGTTTTTT.

The J gene is TRBJ1-5, the V gene TRBV18, with a possible D match to TRBD1 (6 bases). V shed 3 bases and J shed 5 bases, with 11 bases lying between them. The germline CDR1 and CDR2 sequences are KGHSH and LQKENI. The CDR3 has 14 amino acids. The chain's CDR3 is CASSPSGDDQPQHF. The CDR3 coding sequence is TGTGCCAGCTCACCTTCAGGGGATGATCAGCCCCAGCATTTT.

The chain has TRBV28 and TRBJ1-3, with D perhaps TRBD1 (6 bases). The CDR3 is 15 amino acids. Germline V gene sequence: CDR1 MDHEN, CDR2 SYDVKM. The V gene lost 6 bases and the J gene lost 9 bases, with 21 bases spanning the gap. The CDR3: CASSLRRGGVGTIYF. The CDR3 DNA is TGTGCCAGCAGCCTCCGGAGGGGGGGGGTTGGCACCATATATTTT.